Following are 17 T cell receptor beta chains from one sample sequenced in a study of blood T cell repertoires in COVID-19. The assay was immunoSEQ multiplex PCR, and TCRdb's table has in-frame clones only and misses some. Of around 200,000 clones in the sample, roughly 80% were seen once. The sequencing sample was made of peripheral blood. The receptors were sampled from a woman in her 70s with COVID-19, enrolled during active disease.

V usage is TRBV19 and J usage is TRBJ1-6; D unclear. The CDR3 sequence is 12 residues long. The V end was cut by 3 bases, the J end by 10 bases, with 7 bases between. Per germline, CDR1 LNHDA and CDR2 SQIVND (reference sequence). The CDR3 nucleotides read TGTGCCAGTAGTATTTCGGAGTCACCCCTCCACTTT. Translated: CASSISESPLHF.

The gene calls are TRBV9 and TRBJ2-1, with 7 nucleotides matching TRBD1. V shed 4 bases, J shed 11 bases, and the junction held 18 bases outside the gene matches. The germline V gene has CDR1 SGDLS and CDR2 YYNGEE. This CDR3 is 16 amino acids long. The CDR3 reads CASSPPGQASTEKQFF. As DNA, the CDR3 is TGTGCCAGCAGCCCACCTGGACAGGCGTCTACCGAAAAGCAGTTCTTC.

The genes are TRBV7-2 and TRBJ2-2; TRBD1 matches 9 bases. Germline V CDR1 and CDR2: SGHTA, FQGNSA. The junction had 10 bases not matched to a gene; V was cut back by 4 bases and J by 7 bases. The CDR3 has 16 amino acids. CDR3 bases: TGTGCCAGCAGCTCCACACAGGGGGCGCGGGGCGGGGAGCTGTTTTTT. Translation: CASSSTQGARGGELFF.

V usage is TRBV5-1 and J usage is TRBJ1-1; tentatively, D is TRBD1 (5 bases). Trimming took off 4 bases at V and 0 bases at J, with 13 bases between the two ends. Germline V CDR1 and CDR2: SGHRS, YFSETQ. The CDR3 loop spans 15 amino acids. The CDR3 DNA reads TGCGCCAGCAGCCCAACGGGGGTCTTGAACACTGAAGCTTTCTTT. It is translated as CASSPTGVLNTEAFF.

The chain recombines TRBV11-2 with TRBJ2-5, with D unresolved. The CDR3 is 18 residues long. Deletions cut 0 bases from V and 3 bases from J, with 20 bases between. Germline V lookup: CDR1 SGHAT, CDR2 FQNNGV. CDR3 nucleotide sequence: TGTGCCAGCAGCTTAGATACCCCGGGTGGGTCGAGTAAAGAGACCCAGTACTTC. The encoded protein is CASSLDTPGGSSKETQYF.

This chain uses TRBV21-1 with TRBJ2-7; the table's D gene call, TRBD2, was not cross checked with the DNA. TRBV21-1 is tagged as a pseudogene. The CDR3 is 16 residues long. CDR3 sequence reads: CASSGGMGFAGVRQYV. As DNA, the CDR3 is TGTGCCAGCAGCGGGGGTATGGGGTTTGCGGGGGTTCGGCAGTACGTC.

The CDR3 sequence: CASSLGYGQGPDTEAFF. In nucleotides, the CDR3 is TGTGCCAGCAGCTTAGGGTATGGACAGGGTCCGGACACTGAAGCTTTCTTT. V usage is TRBV7-9 and J usage is TRBJ1-1, with 8 bases aligning to TRBD1. After removal of 1 base from V and 3 bases from J, the junction contained 10 bases not matched to a gene. The CDR3 covers 17 residues. CDR1 and CDR2 from the germline V gene are SEHNR and FQNEAQ (reference sequence).

The rearrangement joins TRBV5-6 to TRBJ2-3; 8 nucleotides align to TRBD1. J lost 4 bases, V lost 1 base, and 5 bases had no gene match. Germline V lookup: CDR1 SGHDT, CDR2 YYEEEE. The CDR3 totals 15 residues. The CDR3 DNA reads TGTGCCAGCAGCTTGAACGGCAGGGGGCCAGATACGCAGTATTTT. The encoded protein is CASSLNGRGPDTQYF.

The V call is TRBV27, the J call TRBJ2-5; weak D call: TRBD1 (6 bases). Germline V gene data show CDR1 as MNHEY and CDR2 as SMNVEV (reference sequence). The CDR3 runs to 14 residues. Trimming shortened V by 5 bases and J by 5 bases, and 15 bases separated the two germline ends. For the CDR3, the DNA is TGTGCCAGCAGTCCCCTTAAGGGGGAGGAGACCCAGTACTTC. Translation: CASSPLKGEETQYF.

The chain couples TRBV9 to TRBJ1-1; D is unclear. V was cut by 3 bases and J by 0 bases, with 12 bases left in between. This CDR3 is built from 15 residues. Germline V gene data show CDR1 as SGDLS and CDR2 as YYNGEE. In DNA form, the CDR3 reads TGTGCCAGCAGCGCCGTAGCCTCATTGAACACTGAAGCTTTCTTT. Its translation is CASSAVASLNTEAFF.

The chain links TRBV7-2 to TRBJ1-1; 10 bases match TRBD1. This CDR3 contains 13 residues. Losses at the gene ends were 4 bases for V and 11 bases for J; bases not matched to a gene: 7. The V gene's germline CDR1 is SGHTA and CDR2 FQGNSA. As DNA, the CDR3 is TGTGCCAGCAGCTCCAGACAGGGGGCGGATGCTTTCTTT. As protein: CASSSRQGADAFF.

The chain has TRBV15 and TRBJ1-1; D is uncertain. The CDR3 totals 15 residues. V was trimmed by 0 bases and J by 0 bases, leaving 8 bases between them. CDR1 is LNHNV and CDR2 is YYDKDF in the germline V gene (reference sequence). The CDR3 region has the DNA TGTGCCACCAGCAGAGATCCCTTTTTGAACACTGAAGCTTTCTTT. Translating it yields CATSRDPFLNTEAFF.

This chain links TRBV5-1 with TRBJ2-3; the match to TRBD2 covers 11 bases. This CDR3 has 15 residues. Germline CDR1 SGHRS, CDR2 YFSETQ. V shed 2 bases and J 4 bases; nucleotides not matched to a gene: 3. CDR3 nucleotides: TGCGCCAGCAGCTTTACTAGCGGGAGCGCAGATACGCAGTATTTT. Its translation is CASSFTSGSADTQYF.

This clone appeared a single time. The V gene is TRBV9, the J gene TRBJ1-4; TRBD1 matches at 9 bases. The V gene end was trimmed by 4 bases and the J gene end by 8 bases; junction bases not matched to a gene: 12. Per germline, CDR1 SGDLS and CDR2 YYNGEE. The length of the CDR3 is 16 residues. This chain's CDR3 is CASSSGGGQGGEKLFF. CDR3 bases: TGTGCCAGCAGCTCAGGAGGGGGACAGGGAGGAGAAAAACTGTTTTTT.

V usage is TRBV19 and J usage is TRBJ1-5; weak D call: TRBD1 (6 bases). Germline-derived CDR1 and CDR2 are LNHDA and SQIVND (reference sequence). The CDR3 totals 14 residues. Trimming left V 10 bases short and J 0 bases short, with 13 bases between. The CDR3 DNA is TGTGCCACCGGGTGGACAGTTAGCAATCAGCCCCAGCATTTT. It translates to CATGWTVSNQPQHF.

In its sample, this clone was seen once. The chain couples TRBV11-2 to TRBJ2-5; tentative D call: TRBD2 (6 bases). The CDR3 length is 17 residues. V was pared by 2 bases and J by 5 bases, with 21 bases between. The germline gives CDR1 SGHAT, CDR2 FQNNGV. The CDR3 here is CASSLIKLRDHDETQYF. In nucleotides, the CDR3 is TGTGCCAGCAGCTTAATCAAGCTGCGGGACCATGATGAGACCCAGTACTTC.

This chain joins TRBV6-5 and TRBJ1-2; tentatively, D is TRBD1 (5 bases). This CDR3 comprises 13 residues. Trimming shortened V by 0 bases and J by 8 bases, and 10 bases separated the two germline ends. CDR1 is MNHEY and CDR2 is SVGAGI in the germline V gene. CDR3 residues: CASSYSYQGGYTF. DNA of the CDR3: TGTGCCAGCAGTTACTCGTACCAGGGCGGCTACACCTTC.